Shown below are 21 T cell receptor beta chains from a single sample sequenced in a study of shared clonotypes between healthy human individuals. Produced via immunoSEQ multiplex PCR; TCRdb's table is partial and in-frame only. This sample has roughly 530,000 clones; 96% occur once, and the top ten carry approximately 0.062%. The sequenced material came from naive CD4+ T cells sorted from blood. Regarding subset: CD45RA+ positively selected. The receptors here all came from a woman in her twenties or thirties in good health.

The chain links TRBV2 to TRBJ2-7; D call uncertain. The CDR3 contains 11 residues. The germline V gene has CDR1 SNHLY and CDR2 FYNNEI. The germline V and J ends were trimmed by 5 bases and 6 bases, with 8 bases remaining between them. The CDR3 sequence: CASSLWGEQYF. CDR3 sequence (DNA): TGTGCCAGCAGTTTATGGGGCGAGCAGTACTTC.

Concerning this clone: This specimen includes other DNA sequences encoding the same CDR3. The gene calls are TRBV4-1 and TRBJ2-4; D is uncertain. V lost 1 base, J lost 4 bases, and 8 bases lay in between. From germline, CDR1 is MGHRA and CDR2 YSYEKL. The CDR3 is 14 amino acids. CDR3 in amino acids: CASSQVGGKNIQYF. CDR3 coding DNA: TGCGCCAGCAGCCAAGTTGGTGGGAAAAACATTCAGTACTTC.

V is TRBV5-4 and J is TRBJ2-1; TRBD2 matches at 10 bases. Germline V gives CDR1 SGHNT, CDR2 YYREEE (reference sequence). The CDR3 extends over 16 amino acids. Trimming at V came to 4 bases and at J to 4 bases, leaving 8 bases not matched to a gene. The CDR3 DNA reads as TGTGCCAGCAGCCACGGTCTAGCGGGAGTGTACAATGAGCAGTTCTTC. Encoded protein: CASSHGLAGVYNEQFF.

The genes are TRBV5-8 and TRBJ2-1, with 10 bases matching TRBD2. The CDR3 runs 18 residues. Germline CDR1 is SGHTS and CDR2 is YDEGEE. Unmatched junction bases numbered 15, after V lost 9 bases and J lost 0 bases. CDR3 residues: CATVPGLASSSSYNEQFF. In DNA, the CDR3 is TGTGCCACCGTCCCGGGACTAGCGAGTTCGAGCTCCTACAATGAGCAGTTCTTC. The variable domain in full, with the rest retrieved from reference TRBV5-8 and TRBJ2-1, is EAGVTQSPTHLIKTRGQQATLRCSPISGHTSVYWYQQALGLGLQFLLWYDEGEERNRGNFPPRFSGRQFPNYSSELNVNALELEDSALYLCATVPGLASSSSYNEQFFGPGTRLTVL.

The chain joins TRBV28 to TRBJ2-7; possibly TRBD2 for D (6 bases). The CDR3 runs to 15 residues. V was shortened by 2 bases and J by 2 bases, with 13 bases between the two germline ends. Germline assignment: CDR1 MDHEN and CDR2 SYDVKM. The CDR3 DNA reads as TGTGCCAGCAGTTTACCCGGGGGACTGACCTACGAGCAGTACTTC. It is translated as CASSLPGGLTYEQYF.

This chain uses TRBV19 with TRBJ2-7; D may be TRBD1 (5 bases). The germline V and J ends were trimmed by 4 bases and 3 bases, with 10 bases remaining between them. The germline gives CDR1 LNHDA, CDR2 SQIVND (reference sequence). This CDR3 region has 13 residues. The CDR3 region is CASSKSTDYEQYF. In DNA form, the CDR3 reads TGTGCCAGTAGTAAATCGACAGACTACGAGCAGTACTTC.

The CDR3: CASSVAGAFAGNTIYF. Written as DNA, the CDR3 is TGTGCCAGCAGCGTAGCTGGGGCTTTTGCTGGAAACACCATATATTTT. The chain is built from TRBV9 and TRBJ1-3, with a tentative D call TRBD1 (5 bases). V was cut by 0 bases and J by 2 bases, with 12 bases left in between. The CDR3 loop spans 16 amino acids. Germline CDR1 is SGDLS and CDR2 is YYNGEE.

The chain combines TRBV29-1 with TRBJ2-1, with 8 bases matching TRBD1. The germline gives CDR1 SQVTM, CDR2 ANQGSEA. CDR3 length: 12 amino acids. V lost 4 bases to trimming and J lost 9 bases; unmatched junction nucleotides: 5. The CDR3 nucleotides read TGCAGCGTTGGGACAGGGTATAGTGAGCAGTTCTTC. It specifies CSVGTGYSEQFF.

This clone was picked up one time. CDR3 loop: CTSSQEGLAGGDEQFF. In nucleotides, the CDR3 is TGCACCAGCAGCCAAGAGGGACTAGCGGGAGGTGATGAGCAGTTCTTC. The V call is TRBV1, the J call TRBJ2-1; TRBD2 is taken as the D call from the table, unchecked against the DNA. TRBV1 is a pseudogene locus. The CDR3 is 16 amino acids.

This chain connects TRBV11-3 to TRBJ1-1; no definite D call. This CDR3 comprises 13 residues. Trimming took off 8 bases at V and 3 bases at J, with 13 bases between the two ends. CDR1 and CDR2 (germline): SGHNT, YENEEA. Written as DNA, the CDR3 is TGTGCCAGCCGCCATCAGTGGGACACTGAAGCTTTCTTT. Residues: CASRHQWDTEAFF.

As concerns this clone: The sample holds other DNA sequences that translate to the same CDR3. The V and J genes are TRBV28 and TRBJ1-2, with 7 bases identical to TRBD1. V gave up 4 bases and J gave up 3 bases; unmatched junction bases: 2. This CDR3 region has 13 residues. Germline CDR1 reads MDHEN; CDR2 reads SYDVKM. This chain's CDR3 is CASSSGQDYGYTF. In nucleotides, the CDR3 is TGTGCCAGCAGTTCTGGACAGGACTATGGCTACACCTTC.

The chain links TRBV19 to TRBJ2-5; 14 bases fit TRBD2. V was clipped by 5 bases and J by 11 bases; unmatched bases: 10. This CDR3 spans 15 amino acids. Germline loops: CDR1 LNHDA, CDR2 SQIVND (reference sequence). CDR3 bases: TGTGCCAGTAGTTCCGGGACTAGCGGGAGATGGGAGCAGTACTTC. Residues: CASSSGTSGRWEQYF.

The rearrangement links TRBV5-4 to TRBJ2-7, with 7 bases matching TRBD1. This CDR3 has 14 residues. J was trimmed by 2 bases and V by 2 bases; bases with no gene match: 4. Germline-derived CDR1 and CDR2 are SGHNT and YYREEE (reference sequence). CDR3 sequence (DNA): TGTGCCAGCAGCTTCGATGGACAGGCCTACGAGCAGTACTTC. This gives the protein CASSFDGQAYEQYF.

The chain joins TRBV28 to TRBJ2-5; 9 positions agree with TRBD1. Germline assignment: CDR1 MDHEN and CDR2 SYDVKM. The V and J ends lost 5 bases and 3 bases, in that order; junction bases with no gene match: 4. The CDR3 contains 14 residues. For the CDR3, the DNA is TGTGCCAGCAGTACAGGGGGCGGAGAAGAGACCCAGTACTTC. Translation: CASSTGGGEETQYF.

This chain links TRBV28 with TRBJ2-7; 8 positions match TRBD1. Germline assignment: CDR1 MDHEN and CDR2 SYDVKM. This CDR3 comprises 15 residues. The V segment lost 3 bases and the J segment 6 bases; nucleotides outside the gene matches: 10. The CDR3 protein is CASSFYGTGNIEQYF. DNA of the CDR3: TGTGCCAGCAGTTTTTACGGGACAGGCAATATCGAGCAGTACTTC.

V is TRBV29-1 and J is TRBJ2-2, with D perhaps TRBD2 (5 bases). This CDR3 is 11 amino acids long. Germline V gene data show CDR1 as SQVTM and CDR2 as ANQGSEA. The germline V and J ends were trimmed by 4 bases and 7 bases, with 7 bases remaining between them. The CDR3 bases are TGCAGCGTTGTAGCGCACGGGGAGCTGTTTTTT. Protein: CSVVAHGELFF.

The V call is TRBV10-3, the J call TRBJ2-1; 10 bases are shared with TRBD1. V trimming: 6 bases; J trimming: 5 bases; junction bases outside the gene matches: 1. CDR3 size: 13 residues. Germline V gene sequence: CDR1 ENHRY, CDR2 SYGVKD. The CDR3 region is CAISGQGDNEQFF. CDR3 bases: TGTGCCATCAGCGGACAGGGGGACAATGAGCAGTTCTTC.

The chain recombines TRBV12-2 with TRBJ2-7. TRBV12-2 is a documented pseudogene. This CDR3 contains 16 residues. Written as DNA, the CDR3 is TGTGCAAGTCGCTTAAAATGGGACCCCGCTCGGTACGAGCAGTACTTC. This gives the protein CASRLKWDPARYEQYF.

J is TRBJ1-1 and V is TRBV6-1; D call uncertain. The CDR3 length is 15 residues. The germline gives CDR1 MNHNS, CDR2 SASEGT. Deletions cut 0 bases from V and 1 base from J, with 9 bases between. The CDR3 protein is CASSEAQIRNTEAFF. CDR3 DNA: TGTGCCAGCAGTGAAGCGCAGATTAGGAACACTGAAGCTTTCTTT.

The chain joins TRBV18 to TRBJ2-6, with 13 nucleotides matching TRBD2. The germline CDR1 and CDR2 sequences are KGHSH and LQKENI. The CDR3 runs to 20 residues. V shed 1 base and J 0 bases; nucleotides not matched to a gene: 6. The CDR3 loop reads CASSPLPGLAGSSGANVLTF. The CDR3 nucleotides are TGTGCCAGCTCACCACTCCCGGGACTAGCGGGGTCCTCTGGGGCCAACGTCCTGACTTTC.

This chain joins TRBV5-1 and TRBJ2-3; 14 nucleotides align to TRBD2. The junction had 15 bases not matched to a gene; V was cut back by 9 bases and J by 3 bases. The CDR3 is 18 residues long. The germline V gene has CDR1 SGHRS and CDR2 YFSETQ. In DNA form, the CDR3 reads TGCGCCACCTCCGGAGGACTAGCGGGAGGAAGACATACAGATACGCAGTATTTT. The encoded protein is CATSGGLAGGRHTDTQYF.